The rows below give T cell receptor beta chains drawn from one sample of a study of response to subunit inactivated influenza vaccine. TCRdb ran MiXCR on the RT-PCR reads and lists one entry per CDR3 protein. The sample consists of 200,000 to 300,000 distinct CDR3 sequences, less than 15% of them appearing once. The material sequenced was non-naive T cells sorted from PBMCs, taken 14 to 15 days before vaccination. Receptors originate from a man between 45 and 60 years old who received an inactivated influenza vaccine. Each CDR3 is given with its conserved first and last residue. D genes are given only for firm matches. Not every row has a clone size; where given, it reads once, few, many or a size class.

v_call: TRBV5-1
d_call: NA
clone_size: NA
j_call: TRBJ2-3
cdr3_nt: TGCGCCAGCAGCTCGGGTGGCACAGATACGCAGTATTTT
cdr3_aa: CASSSGGTDTQYF

v_call: TRBV4-3
d_call: NA
clone_size: few
j_call: TRBJ1-5
cdr3_nt: TGCGCCAGCAGCCAAGGGGTAAGGGGTGGTCAGCCCCAGCATTTT
cdr3_aa: CASSQGVRGGQPQHF

v_call: TRBV11-2
d_call: NA
clone_size: NA
j_call: TRBJ1-1
cdr3_nt: TGTGCCAGCAGCTCGGGTTTGTTTACTGAAGCTTTCTTT
cdr3_aa: CASSSGLFTEAFF

v_call: TRBV7-2
d_call: TRBD2
clone_size: few
j_call: TRBJ2-3
cdr3_nt: TGTGCCAGCAGCTTAGCGGGGAGCGGGATAGATACGCAGTATTTT
cdr3_aa: CASSLAGSGIDTQYF

v_call: TRBV15
d_call: TRBD1
clone_size: NA
j_call: TRBJ1-2
cdr3_nt: TGTGCCACCAGCAGAGATTTGGCAGGGGGCCTGGGAGAGGGCTACACCTTC
cdr3_aa: CATSRDLAGGLGEGYTF

v_call: TRBV29-1
d_call: NA
clone_size: NA
j_call: TRBJ2-3
cdr3_nt: TGCAGCGTTGAAGAGGGGTGGGGTACGCAGTATTTT
cdr3_aa: CSVEEGWGTQYF

v_call: TRBV20-1
d_call: NA
clone_size: NA
j_call: TRBJ1-2
cdr3_nt: TGCGCCTCGGGCCAGGCCCCGGGCCCAAACTATGGCTACACCTTC
cdr3_aa: CASGQAPGPNYGYTF

v_call: TRBV7-3
d_call: NA
clone_size: many
j_call: TRBJ2-7
cdr3_nt: TGTGCCAGCAGCTTGTCTTCAGGGGGGTCCTACGAGCAGTACTTC
cdr3_aa: CASSLSSGGSYEQYF

v_call: TRBV14
d_call: NA
clone_size: many
j_call: TRBJ2-7
cdr3_nt: TGTGCCAGCAGCCAAGATCTAGCTTTTTTCCGGGAGCAGTACTTC
cdr3_aa: CASSQDLAFFREQYF

v_call: TRBV9
d_call: TRBD1
clone_size: few
j_call: TRBJ1-6
cdr3_nt: TGTGCCAGCAGCGACCCGGACAGGGGAATCTATTCACCCCTCCACTTT
cdr3_aa: CASSDPDRGIYSPLHF

v_call: TRBV10-3
d_call: NA
clone_size: few
j_call: TRBJ2-7
cdr3_nt: TGTGCCATAAACGACGGGGCTAGCTACGAGCAGTACTTC
cdr3_aa: CAINDGASYEQYF

v_call: TRBV4-1
d_call: NA
clone_size: NA
j_call: TRBJ2-5
cdr3_nt: TGCGCCAGCAGCCAAGTAGGCCCGGCGACTTTGTTTCGTGAGACCCAGTACTTC
cdr3_aa: CASSQVGPATLFRETQYF

v_call: TRBV7-3
d_call: TRBD2
clone_size: many
j_call: TRBJ2-1
cdr3_nt: TGTGCCAGCAGCAAAGGGACTAGCGGGAGATATGGGGGTGAGCAGTTCTTC
cdr3_aa: CASSKGTSGRYGGEQFF

v_call: TRBV28
d_call: NA
clone_size: NA
j_call: TRBJ2-4
cdr3_nt: TGTGCCAGCAGTTTGGTAGCCGGACCCAAAAACATTCAGTACTTC
cdr3_aa: CASSLVAGPKNIQYF

v_call: TRBV5-8
d_call: NA
clone_size: NA
j_call: TRBJ1-2
cdr3_nt: TGTGCCAGCAGCTTGGACAGGACAAACTATGGCTACACCTTC
cdr3_aa: CASSLDRTNYGYTF

v_call: TRBV29-1
d_call: TRBD1
clone_size: many
j_call: TRBJ1-1
cdr3_nt: TGCAGCGCCAGGACAGGTATGAACACTGAAGCTTTCTTT
cdr3_aa: CSARTGMNTEAFF

v_call: TRBV6-2/TRBV6-3
d_call: NA
clone_size: many
j_call: TRBJ2-1
cdr3_nt: TGTGCCAGCAGTTCTCTCATAGGAAATGAGCAGTTCTTC
cdr3_aa: CASSSLIGNEQFF

v_call: TRBV7-2
d_call: NA
clone_size: NA
j_call: TRBJ2-1
cdr3_nt: TGTGCCAGCAGCCTCCCTACAGACAATGAGCTGTTCTTC
cdr3_aa: CASSLPTDNELFF

v_call: TRBV28
d_call: NA
clone_size: few
j_call: TRBJ2-7
cdr3_nt: TGTGCCAGCAGTTTAGTTCGAGGCAGGAGTTCCTCCTACGAGCAGTACTTC
cdr3_aa: CASSLVRGRSSSYEQYF

v_call: TRBV5-1
d_call: TRBD2
clone_size: few
j_call: TRBJ2-1
cdr3_nt: TGCGCCAGCACTCAGGGAGTAGCGGGAGTGGGTTACAATGAGCAGTTCTTC
cdr3_aa: CASTQGVAGVGYNEQFF

v_call: TRBV7-6
d_call: NA
clone_size: few
j_call: TRBJ2-3
cdr3_nt: TGTGCCAGCAGCTTAGGGTCTGGCGGGAAATCTAGCACAGATACGCAGTATTTT
cdr3_aa: CASSLGSGGKSSTDTQYF

v_call: TRBV2
d_call: TRBD1
clone_size: few
j_call: TRBJ2-1
cdr3_nt: TGTGCCAGCAGCCGGGACAGATCCTACAATGAGCAGTTCTTC
cdr3_aa: CASSRDRSYNEQFF

v_call: TRBV11-2
d_call: NA
clone_size: NA
j_call: TRBJ2-3
cdr3_nt: TGTGCCAGCAGCTTAGAAGGGGCTCGGACAGATACGCAGTATTTT
cdr3_aa: CASSLEGARTDTQYF

v_call: TRBV20-1
d_call: TRBD1
clone_size: few
j_call: TRBJ1-1
cdr3_nt: TGCAGCATAAGTGAGACAGGGCGCACTGAAGCTTTCTTT
cdr3_aa: CSISETGRTEAFF

v_call: TRBV6-6
d_call: TRBD1
clone_size: NA
j_call: TRBJ2-1
cdr3_nt: TGTGCCAGCAGTTATAACAGGGGCGGTGAGCAGTTCTTC
cdr3_aa: CASSYNRGGEQFF

v_call: TRBV12-3/TRBV12-4
d_call: NA
clone_size: NA
j_call: TRBJ2-5
cdr3_nt: TGTGCCAGCAGTTTACGGGTAACGGGTGGAGGGACCCAGTACTTC
cdr3_aa: CASSLRVTGGGTQYF

v_call: TRBV6-4
d_call: TRBD1
clone_size: NA
j_call: TRBJ1-5
cdr3_nt: TGTGCCAGCAGTGCCTCCGGGACAGGGGAGGACAATCAGCCCCAGCATTTT
cdr3_aa: CASSASGTGEDNQPQHF

v_call: TRBV4-3
d_call: NA
clone_size: many
j_call: TRBJ2-1
cdr3_nt: TGCGCCAGCAGCCAAGATACAGCCGCAAATGAGCAGTTCTTC
cdr3_aa: CASSQDTAANEQFF

v_call: TRBV7-2
d_call: NA
clone_size: few
j_call: TRBJ2-1
cdr3_nt: TGTGCCAGCAGCTTAGGAGTCGAGGGGGGTGAGCAGTTCTTC
cdr3_aa: CASSLGVEGGEQFF

v_call: TRBV5-1
d_call: TRBD1
clone_size: many
j_call: TRBJ2-4
cdr3_nt: TGCGCCAGCAGCTTCGACCCTTTGGGACAGGGACCATTTCTAGCCAAAAACATTCAGTACTTC
cdr3_aa: CASSFDPLGQGPFLAKNIQYF

v_call: TRBV7-9
d_call: NA
clone_size: many
j_call: TRBJ1-1
cdr3_nt: TGTGCCAGCAGCTTAGAAGGATTAGGAGGTGAAGCTTTCTTT
cdr3_aa: CASSLEGLGGEAFF

v_call: TRBV7-9
d_call: TRBD1
clone_size: few
j_call: TRBJ1-2
cdr3_nt: TGTGCCAGCAGCTCGACAGGGGGTGCTTATGGCTACACCTTC
cdr3_aa: CASSSTGGAYGYTF

v_call: TRBV5-1
d_call: NA
clone_size: NA
j_call: TRBJ2-5
cdr3_nt: TGCGCCAGCAGCTTTCAGGGTGTGCGGGAGACCCAGTACTTC
cdr3_aa: CASSFQGVRETQYF

v_call: TRBV20-1
d_call: NA
clone_size: few
j_call: TRBJ1-5
cdr3_nt: TGCAGTGCTAGAGATGCTAGGAATCAGCCCCAGCATTTT
cdr3_aa: CSARDARNQPQHF

v_call: TRBV20-1
d_call: NA
clone_size: few
j_call: TRBJ1-6
cdr3_nt: TGCAGTGCTAGAGAGGACCCGGGGTCCGGTTCACCCCTCCACTTT
cdr3_aa: CSAREDPGSGSPLHF

v_call: TRBV6-1
d_call: NA
clone_size: NA
j_call: TRBJ2-4
cdr3_nt: TGTGCCAGCAGTGACAACCGGGACCTCATTCAGTACTTC
cdr3_aa: CASSDNRDLIQYF

v_call: TRBV30
d_call: NA
clone_size: NA
j_call: TRBJ1-5
cdr3_nt: TGTGCCTGGAGTGTGAGAGGGCCTCAGCCCCAGCATTTT
cdr3_aa: CAWSVRGPQPQHF

v_call: TRBV15
d_call: NA
clone_size: NA
j_call: TRBJ1-1
cdr3_nt: TGTGCCACCAGCAGAGATCGGTATGAGACAGAAAACACTGAAGCTTTCTTT
cdr3_aa: CATSRDRYETENTEAFF

v_call: TRBV6-2/TRBV6-3
d_call: NA
clone_size: NA
j_call: TRBJ2-6
cdr3_nt: TGTGCCAGCAGCCCTTTCCCTCGGGGCTCTGGGGCCAACGTCCTGACTTTC
cdr3_aa: CASSPFPRGSGANVLTF

v_call: TRBV12-3/TRBV12-4
d_call: NA
clone_size: many
j_call: TRBJ2-7
cdr3_nt: TGTGCCAGCAGTTTAAACAGGGTTAACTACGAGCAGTACTTC
cdr3_aa: CASSLNRVNYEQYF

v_call: TRBV7-2
d_call: NA
clone_size: NA
j_call: TRBJ2-5
cdr3_nt: TGTGCCAGCAGCTTAGTTGGTCGGGGGGCCGGTGAGACCCAGTACTTC
cdr3_aa: CASSLVGRGAGETQYF

v_call: TRBV10-1
d_call: NA
clone_size: many
j_call: TRBJ1-2
cdr3_nt: TGCGCCAGCAGTGACACGGGAACGAACTATGGCTACACCTTC
cdr3_aa: CASSDTGTNYGYTF

v_call: TRBV28
d_call: TRBD2
clone_size: few
j_call: TRBJ2-7
cdr3_nt: TGTGCCAGCAGTCTTACGACTAGCGGGAGAGACGAGCAGTACTTC
cdr3_aa: CASSLTTSGRDEQYF

v_call: TRBV4-2
d_call: NA
clone_size: few
j_call: TRBJ1-5
cdr3_nt: TGTGCCAGCAGCCAAGAACGAAATCAGCCCCAGCATTTT
cdr3_aa: CASSQERNQPQHF

v_call: TRBV7-2
d_call: TRBD2
clone_size: NA
j_call: TRBJ2-7
cdr3_nt: TGTGCCAGCAGCTCGGGACTAAGCTACGAGCAGTACTTC
cdr3_aa: CASSSGLSYEQYF

v_call: TRBV19
d_call: TRBD2
clone_size: NA
j_call: TRBJ2-3
cdr3_nt: TGTGCCAGCGCCACCGGGACTAGCGGGACCCGCACAGATACGCAGTATTTT
cdr3_aa: CASATGTSGTRTDTQYF

v_call: TRBV28
d_call: TRBD2
clone_size: many
j_call: TRBJ2-7
cdr3_nt: TGTGCCAGCTTAAGACCGGGAGGTGTCCCCGAGCAGTACTTC
cdr3_aa: CASLRPGGVPEQYF